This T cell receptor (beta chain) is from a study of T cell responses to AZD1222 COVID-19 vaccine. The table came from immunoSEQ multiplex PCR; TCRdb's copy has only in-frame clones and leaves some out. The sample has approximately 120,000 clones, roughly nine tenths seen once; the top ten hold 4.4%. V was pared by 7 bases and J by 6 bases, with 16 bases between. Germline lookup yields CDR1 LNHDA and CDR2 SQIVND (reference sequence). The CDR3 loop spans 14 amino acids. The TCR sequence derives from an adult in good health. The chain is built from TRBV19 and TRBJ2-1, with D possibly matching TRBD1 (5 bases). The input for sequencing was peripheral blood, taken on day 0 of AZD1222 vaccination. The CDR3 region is CASNVWGSGNEQFF. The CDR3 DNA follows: TGTGCCAGTAATGTCTGGGGCTCGGGCAATGAGCAGTTCTTC. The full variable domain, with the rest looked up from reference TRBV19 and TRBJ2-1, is DGGITQSPKYLFRKEGQNVTLSCEQNLNHDAMYWYRQDPGQGLRLIYYSQIVNDFQKGDIAEGYSVSREKKESFPLTVTSAQKNPTAFYLCASNVWGSGNEQFFGPGTRLTVL.